One sample yielded the 23 T cell receptor beta chains listed below, sequenced in a study of neoadjuvant anti-PD-1 for oral cavity cancer. The protocol was immunoSEQ multiplex PCR, while the TCRdb copy is restricted to in-frame clones and leaves out a portion. This sample has 30,000 to 40,000 clones, with 85% to 90% found just once. This specimen consisted of PBMCs, obtained before nivolumab (anti-PD-1) treatment. Receptors were obtained from a person aged 40 to 85 with oral cavity squamous cell carcinoma.

This chain links TRBV30 with TRBJ1-5; D gene unclear. The ends were cut back, 0 bases at V and 6 bases at J, with 6 bases in the middle. Germline CDR1 GTSNPN, CDR2 SVGIG (reference sequence). This CDR3 region has 12 residues. The CDR3 sequence is CAWSVNGQPQHF. CDR3 coding DNA: TGTGCCTGGAGTGTAAATGGTCAGCCCCAGCATTTT. Full variable domain (missing parts from reference TRBV30 and TRBJ1-5): SQTIHQWPATLVQPVGSPLSLECTVEGTSNPNLYWYRQAAGRGLQLLFYSVGIGQISSEVPQNLSASRPQDRQFILSSKKLLLSDSGFYLCAWSVNGQPQHFGDGTRLSIL.

The chain carries TRBV7-2 and TRBJ2-7; no clear D. CDR1 SGHTA and CDR2 FQGNSA come from the germline V gene. The CDR3 is 13 residues long. Trimming cost V 5 bases and J 9 bases, with 17 bases left between them. The CDR3 coding sequence is TGTGCCAGCAGCGCTTCGCGGTTGACGCGGCAGTACTTC. This sequence encodes CASSASRLTRQYF.

The V call is TRBV4-1, the J call TRBJ2-4; D is unclear. V lost 1 base, J lost 0 bases, and 13 bases lay in between. The CDR3 contains 17 residues. CDR1 MGHRA and CDR2 YSYEKL come from the germline V gene. The CDR3 bases are TGCGCCAGCAGCCAAGGTCGTACGTCCCTAGCCAAAAACATTCAGTACTTC. Its protein product is CASSQGRTSLAKNIQYF.

The V gene is TRBV28, the J gene TRBJ1-2, with a possible D match to TRBD1 (5 bases). The CDR3 contains 15 residues. V was shortened by 3 bases and J by 4 bases, with 15 bases between the two germline ends. The germline V gene encodes CDR1 MDHEN and CDR2 SYDVKM. DNA of the CDR3: TGTGCCAGCAGTTTTGGTGGCAGGGCGGGCTATGGCTACACCTTC. Its translation: CASSFGGRAGYGYTF.

The chain recombines TRBV7-2 with TRBJ2-5, with TRBD2 identical over 7 bases. The CDR3 has 15 residues. From germline, CDR1 is SGHTA and CDR2 FQGNSA. Germline trimming cut 2 bases from V and 2 bases from J; bases unmatched to any gene: 5. The CDR3 loop reads CASSLQTSVQETQYF. Here the CDR3 DNA reads TGTGCCAGCAGCTTACAAACTAGCGTTCAAGAGACCCAGTACTTC.

This clone has only a few counts. This chain links TRBV4-1 with TRBJ1-2; D is uncertain. This CDR3 is built from 12 residues. Germline V gives CDR1 MGHRA, CDR2 YSYEKL. Trimming shortened V by 4 bases and J by 7 bases, and 10 bases separated the two germline ends. The CDR3 is CASSLGSFGYTF. The CDR3 DNA sequence: TGCGCCAGCAGCCTGGGTAGCTTTGGCTACACCTTC.

J is TRBJ1-3 and V is TRBV30; tentative D call: TRBD1 (5 bases). The V and J ends lost 4 bases and 6 bases respectively, with 16 bases between them. Germline CDR1 GTSNPN, CDR2 SVGIG (reference sequence). The CDR3 loop spans 14 amino acids. Here the CDR3 reads CAWILGLGANTIYF. The CDR3 DNA sequence: TGTGCCTGGATCTTGGGCCTAGGGGCAAACACCATATATTTT.

The rearrangement uses TRBV6-5 and TRBJ2-6; D not resolved. The CDR3 contains 15 residues. The germline V and J ends were trimmed by 0 bases and 0 bases, with 3 bases remaining between them. The germline V gene has CDR1 MNHEY and CDR2 SVGAGI. The CDR3 coding sequence is TGTGCCAGCAGTTACTCAGGCTCTGGGGCCAACGTCCTGACTTTC. It codes for CASSYSGSGANVLTF.

This clone showed up just once. The rearrangement joins TRBV6-1 to TRBJ1-1; D gene unclear. V gave up 7 bases and J gave up 9 bases, with 15 bases separating them. Germline CDR1 and CDR2: MNHNS and SASEGT. The CDR3 extends over 12 amino acids. CDR3 in DNA: TGTGCCAGCACTGGCCAGACAATGCAAGCTTTCTTT. It codes for CASTGQTMQAFF.

The V and J genes are TRBV5-1 and TRBJ2-1, with 7 bases matching TRBD2. V was pared by 5 bases and J by 2 bases, with 4 bases of the junction left unmatched. From germline, CDR1 is SGHRS and CDR2 YFSETQ. The CDR3 extends over 14 amino acids. The CDR3 DNA sequence: TGCGCCAGCAGTTCCGGGACTACCTACAATGAGCAGTTCTTC. It encodes CASSSGTTYNEQFF. Together with reference TRBV5-1 and TRBJ2-1, the CDR3 gives the full variable domain: KAGVTQTPRYLIKTRGQQVTLSCSPISGHRSVSWYQQTPGQGLQFLFEYFSETQRNKGNFPGRFSGRQFSNSRSEMNVSTLELGDSALYLCASSSGTTYNEQFFGPGTRLTVL.

This rearrangement joins TRBV29-1 to TRBJ1-1, with TRBD1 matching 9 bases. The CDR3 extends over 13 amino acids. Germline values: CDR1 SQVTM, CDR2 ANQGSEA. V dropped 7 bases and J dropped 4; count of bases not matched to a gene: 7. The CDR3 DNA reads TGCAGCGGGATGGGGACAGGGAGCACTGAAGCTTTCTTT. This gives the protein CSGMGTGSTEAFF. Based on the CDR3 plus reference TRBV29-1 and TRBJ1-1, the full variable domain is SAVISQKPSRDICQRGTSLTIQCQVDSQVTMMFWYRQQPGQSLTLIATANQGSEATYESGFVIDKFPISRPNLTFSTLTVSNMSPEDSSIYLCSGMGTGSTEAFFGQGTRLTVV.

The chain joins TRBV19 to TRBJ2-7; 7 nucleotides line up with TRBD1. The ends lost 4 bases at V and 0 bases at J; junction bases unmatched: 3. This CDR3 region has 14 residues. Per the germline V gene, CDR1 is LNHDA and CDR2 is SQIVND (reference sequence). CDR3 region: CASSKGQTSYEQYF. In DNA form, the CDR3 reads TGTGCCAGTAGTAAGGGACAGACCTCCTACGAGCAGTACTTC.

CDR3 in amino acids: CASSLDLGADTQYF. As DNA, the CDR3 is TGTGCCAGCAGCTTAGATTTGGGGGCAGATACGCAGTATTTT. The rearrangement joins TRBV11-3 to TRBJ2-3; D possibly matches TRBD1 or TRBD2 (5 bases each). This CDR3 contains 14 residues. Germline CDR1 reads SGHNT; CDR2 reads YENEEA. The ends were cut back, 0 bases at V and 4 bases at J, with 8 bases in the middle.

The chain has TRBV30 and TRBJ2-3, with D perhaps TRBD2 (5 bases). Trimming took off 3 bases at V and 7 bases at J, with 11 bases between the two ends. This CDR3 region has 12 residues. Germline lookup yields CDR1 GTSNPN and CDR2 SVGIG (reference sequence). Here the CDR3 DNA reads TGTGCCTGGAGGGACTTAAGAAATACGCAGTATTTT. It codes for CAWRDLRNTQYF.

This chain connects TRBV19 to TRBJ1-1; TRBD1 matches at 9 bases. The CDR3 has 15 residues. Germline CDR1 and CDR2: LNHDA and SQIVND (reference sequence). Trimming cost V 9 bases and J 0 bases; bases outside gene matches: 8. CDR3 nucleotides: TGTGCCAGCACCACCGGGACAGGGTTGAACACTGAAGCTTTCTTT. It translates to CASTTGTGLNTEAFF. Together with reference TRBV19 and TRBJ1-1, the CDR3 gives the full variable domain: DGGITQSPKYLFRKEGQNVTLSCEQNLNHDAMYWYRQDPGQGLRLIYYSQIVNDFQKGDIAEGYSVSREKKESFPLTVTSAQKNPTAFYLCASTTGTGLNTEAFFGQGTRLTVV.

As DNA, the CDR3 is TGCAGCGTCACTGACAGACCCTACGAGCAGTACTTC. Amino acid sequence: CSVTDRPYEQYF. The J gene is TRBJ2-7, the V gene TRBV29-1; TRBD1 is a possible D gene (5 bases). Germline-derived CDR1 and CDR2 are SQVTM and ANQGSEA. V was cut by 6 bases and J by 2 bases, with 11 bases left in between. The CDR3 loop spans 12 amino acids.

The CDR3 bases are TGTGCCAGCTCTCAAACGGACAGGGCTGAAGCTTTCTTT. Residues: CASSQTDRAEAFF. This chain uses TRBV25-1 with TRBJ1-1, with TRBD1 identical over 8 bases. V lost 8 bases and J lost 6; bases outside the gene matches: 8. Germline lookup yields CDR1 MGHDK and CDR2 SYGVNS. The CDR3 covers 13 residues.

This chain uses TRBV7-9 with TRBJ2-7, with 7 bases that match TRBD2. With 5 bases clipped from V and 0 bases from J, the junction kept 1 base outside the gene matches. This CDR3 contains 13 residues. Per germline, CDR1 SEHNR and CDR2 FQNEAQ (reference sequence). The CDR3 DNA is TGTGCCAGCAGCCCGGGAGGCTCCTACGAGCAGTACTTC. Translating gives CASSPGGSYEQYF.

CDR3 protein: CASSQDQRGGRDTQYF. The DNA of the CDR3 is TGCGCCAGCAGCCAAGATCAGCGGGGGGGCAGAGATACGCAGTATTTT. The chain combines TRBV4-3 with TRBJ2-3; 10 nucleotides agree with TRBD2. This CDR3 is built from 16 residues. The germline CDR1 and CDR2 sequences are LGHNA and YSLEER. The ends lost 0 bases at V and 5 bases at J; junction bases unmatched: 5.

V is TRBV5-6 and J is TRBJ2-7; possible D gene TRBD2, 7 bases. Trimming took 0 bases from V and 11 from J, leaving 12 bases between them. Germline assignment: CDR1 SGHDT and CDR2 YYEEEE. This CDR3 contains 12 residues. The CDR3 coding sequence is TGTGCCAGCAGCTTGGAAGGGGGGGCCGAGTACTTC. Its translation is CASSLEGGAEYF. The whole variable domain, filled in from reference TRBV5-6 and TRBJ2-7, reads DAGVTQSPTHLIKTRGQQVTLRCSPKSGHDTVSWYQQALGQGPQFIFQYYEEEERQRGNFPDRFSGHQFPNYSSELNVNALLLGDSALYLCASSLEGGAEYFGPGTRLTVT.

The chain carries TRBV6-4 and TRBJ2-4, with 11 bases lining up with TRBD1. Germline CDR1 and CDR2: MRHNA and SNTAGT. The CDR3 covers 15 residues. Trimming cost V 6 bases and J 4 bases; bases outside gene matches: 5. CDR3 region: CASRDRDRGKNIQYF. CDR3 DNA: TGTGCCAGCAGAGACCGGGACAGGGGGAAAAACATTCAGTACTTC.

The CDR3 DNA reads TGTGCCAGCAGCTTAGACGGTACCTATAGCAATCAGCCCCAGCATTTT. Translating gives CASSLDGTYSNQPQHF. The chain is built from TRBV7-8 and TRBJ1-5; D call uncertain. V shed 1 base and J shed 0 bases, with 10 bases lying between them. The CDR3 has 16 residues. Germline V gene data show CDR1 as SGHVS and CDR2 as FQNEAQ.

V usage is TRBV6-9 and J usage is TRBJ2-3; TRBD1 agrees at 9 bases. J lost 2 bases, V lost 5 bases, and 20 bases had no gene match. CDR3 length: 20 residues. Germline V gene data show CDR1 as MNHGY and CDR2 as SVAAGI. For the CDR3, the DNA is TGTGCCAGCAGTCAAACCCCTACAATCGGGGACAGGGCGGACACAGATACGCAGTATTTT. Encoded protein: CASSQTPTIGDRADTDTQYF.